One and the same sample provided the 28 T cell receptor beta chains below, sequenced in a study of cytomegalovirus exposure and HLA in healthy donors. The table came from immunoSEQ multiplex PCR; TCRdb's copy has only in-frame clones and leaves some out. The table lists approximately 65,000 clones, roughly 96% of them singletons. Specimen: PBMCs. Source of these receptors: a man younger than 35 in good health and CMV-seronegative.

The chain links TRBV2 to TRBJ2-5; D possibly corresponds to TRBD1 (5 bases). This CDR3 is built from 14 residues. Germline lookup yields CDR1 SNHLY and CDR2 FYNNEI. The ends were cut back, 1 base at V and 2 bases at J, with 8 bases in the middle. The CDR3 loop is CASSEVNRQETQYF. CDR3 DNA: TGTGCCAGCAGTGAAGTTAACAGGCAAGAGACCCAGTACTTC.

J is TRBJ2-2 and V is TRBV5-1, with 13 bases identical to TRBD2. J was trimmed by 6 bases and V by 8 bases; bases with no gene match: 7. This CDR3 is 15 amino acids long. Germline loops: CDR1 SGHRS, CDR2 YFSETQ. CDR3 sequence: CASTGTSGIAGELFF. The CDR3 DNA reads as TGCGCCAGTACCGGGACTAGCGGGATAGCCGGGGAGCTGTTTTTT.

The CDR3 here is CASSPPGGQGVLDTQYF. The CDR3 DNA follows: TGTGCCAGCAGCCCCCCAGGGGGACAGGGGGTTTTGGATACGCAGTATTTT. This chain links TRBV11-2 with TRBJ2-3; 11 bases match TRBD1. V shed 5 bases and J 6 bases; nucleotides not matched to a gene: 13. The CDR3 has 17 amino acids. Germline CDR1 is SGHAT and CDR2 is FQNNGV. Full variable domain (remainder filled in from reference TRBV11-2 and TRBJ2-3): EAGVAQSPRYKIIEKRQSVAFWCNPISGHATLYWYQQILGQGPKLLIQFQNNGVVDDSQLPKDRFSAERLKGVDSTLKIQPAKLEDSAVYLCASSPPGGQGVLDTQYFGPGTRLTVL.

V and J are TRBV6-1 and TRBJ1-5, with D possibly TRBD1 on 5 matching bases. The germline V and J ends were trimmed by 1 base and 3 bases, with 16 bases remaining between them. The CDR3 totals 17 residues. Germline V gene data show CDR1 as MNHNS and CDR2 as SASEGT. The CDR3 protein is CASSEGTGEGYNQPQHF. The CDR3 DNA reads TGTGCCAGCAGTGAAGGGACCGGGGAGGGGTACAATCAGCCCCAGCATTTT.

The chain recombines TRBV19 with TRBJ1-6, with TRBD1 as a possible D gene (6 bases). The ends were cut back, 3 bases at V and 8 bases at J, with 11 bases in the middle. The CDR3 extends over 14 amino acids. Germline loops: CDR1 LNHDA, CDR2 SQIVND (reference sequence). The CDR3 sequence: CASSIQQGDSPLHF. The CDR3 region has the DNA TGTGCCAGTAGTATCCAACAGGGAGATTCACCCCTCCACTTT.

This chain joins TRBV19 and TRBJ2-2; D gene unclear. Germline lookup yields CDR1 LNHDA and CDR2 SQIVND (reference sequence). The CDR3 has 12 residues. V dropped 5 bases and J dropped 6 bases, with 7 bases sitting between them. The CDR3 region is CASSRRPGELFF. CDR3 DNA: TGTGCCAGTAGTCGGAGACCCGGGGAGCTGTTTTTT.

The chain couples TRBV6-6 to TRBJ1-2, with 10 positions matching TRBD1. V lost 5 bases, J lost 8 bases, and 5 bases stayed unmatched. CDR1 and CDR2 (germline): MNHNY, SVGAGI (reference sequence). The CDR3 extends over 13 amino acids. The CDR3 sequence: CASSRQGAGGYTF. DNA of the CDR3: TGTGCCAGCAGTAGACAGGGGGCTGGAGGCTACACCTTC.

V is TRBV5-1 and J is TRBJ1-2, with TRBD1 matching 8 bases. The ends lost 7 bases at V and 10 bases at J; junction bases unmatched: 6. There are 11 residues in the CDR3. The germline V gene has CDR1 SGHRS and CDR2 YFSETQ. This chain's CDR3 is CASGDRGIYTF. The CDR3 nucleotides read TGCGCCAGCGGTGACAGGGGAATCTACACCTTC.

The CDR3 DNA reads TGTGCCAGCAGTGGCCGGGACAGGGAAACTAGGGAGCAGTTCTTC. Translation gives CASSGRDRETREQFF. The rearrangement links TRBV2 to TRBJ2-1; 9 positions match TRBD1. Per the germline V gene, CDR1 is SNHLY and CDR2 is FYNNEI. The CDR3 has 15 amino acids. V shed 4 bases, J shed 10 bases, and the junction held 11 bases outside the gene matches.

This clone was detected once. The chain joins TRBV7-8 to TRBJ2-5; TRBD1 matches at 11 bases. The CDR3 is 15 amino acids. Germline V CDR1 and CDR2: SGHVS, FQNEAQ. V was pared by 5 bases and J by 4 bases, with 6 bases of the junction left unmatched. The CDR3 nucleotides read TGTGCCAGCAGCACAACCGGGACAGGGGGAGAGACCCAGTACTTC. Translation gives CASSTTGTGGETQYF.

J is TRBJ2-5 and V is TRBV5-1; D ambiguous. Trimming took 0 bases from V and 2 from J, leaving 11 bases between them. The CDR3 is 15 amino acids. Germline V gene data show CDR1 as SGHRS and CDR2 as YFSETQ. For the CDR3, the DNA is TGCGCCAGCAGCTTGGGTTCAGGCGCTCAAGAGACCCAGTACTTC. Amino acid sequence: CASSLGSGAQETQYF.

This chain joins TRBV10-2 and TRBJ2-7; maybe TRBD1 (5 bases). Germline CDR1 WSHSY, CDR2 SAAADI. Trimming removed 5 bases from V and 5 bases from J, with 13 bases in between. The CDR3 extends over 13 amino acids. The CDR3 protein is CASSSRQLDEQYF. CDR3 sequence (DNA): TGCGCCAGCAGTTCAAGACAGTTGGACGAGCAGTACTTC.

The sample holds a few counts of this clone. The chain combines TRBV6-5 with TRBJ1-2, with a weak D call TRBD1 (5 bases). This CDR3 region has 15 residues. CDR1 is MNHEY, CDR2 SVGAGI, per germline. V gave up 0 bases and J gave up 4 bases, with 12 bases separating them. CDR3 residues: CASSYSGRGSYGYTF. In DNA, the CDR3 is TGTGCCAGCAGTTACTCGGGTAGGGGTAGCTATGGCTACACCTTC.

The V and J genes are TRBV19 and TRBJ1-1; 7 bases align to TRBD1. The V and J ends lost 5 bases and 4 bases, in that order; junction bases with no gene match: 10. CDR1 and CDR2 (germline): LNHDA, SQIVND (reference sequence). There are 15 residues in the CDR3. In nucleotides, the CDR3 is TGTGCCAGTAGTTCTCAGGGGGTGTTAAGCACTGAAGCTTTCTTT. Translation gives CASSSQGVLSTEAFF.

This chain uses TRBV23-1 with TRBJ1-5; D not resolved. TRBV23-1 is classed as an ORF, of uncertain function. With 6 bases removed from V and 5 bases from J, the gap between germline ends came to 17 bases. CDR3 length: 15 residues. The CDR3 reads CASSHADRNHQPQHF. The CDR3 nucleotides are TGCGCCAGCAGCCATGCAGATCGAAATCATCAGCCCCAGCATTTT.

J is TRBJ2-7 and V is TRBV11-3; 9 bases are a match to TRBD2. Trimming at V came to 4 bases and at J to 4 bases, leaving 2 bases not matched to a gene. Germline V CDR1 and CDR2: SGHNT, YENEEA. CDR3 length: 13 amino acids. Written as DNA, the CDR3 is TGTGCCAGCAGCTCAGCGGGAGGTTACGAGCAGTACTTC. This codes for CASSSAGGYEQYF.

V is TRBV7-9 and J is TRBJ1-1; unclear D gene. Germline lookup yields CDR1 SEHNR and CDR2 FQNEAQ (reference sequence). There are 14 residues in the CDR3. V shed 3 bases and J shed 2 bases, with 10 bases lying between them. The CDR3 is CASSFIRLNTEAFF. Here the CDR3 DNA reads TGTGCCAGCAGCTTTATCAGGCTTAACACTGAAGCTTTCTTT.

The rearrangement uses TRBV6-5 and TRBJ1-4, with D maybe TRBD1 (6 bases). This CDR3 has 15 residues. Germline loops: CDR1 MNHEY, CDR2 SVGAGI. V gave up 1 base and J gave up 7 bases, with 13 bases separating them. CDR3 sequence (DNA): TGTGCCAGCAGTTACTGGTCAGGGGCGATTGAAAAACTGTTTTTT. As protein: CASSYWSGAIEKLFF.

The chain carries TRBV10-3 and TRBJ2-7; TRBD1 is a possible D gene (6 bases). The CDR3 runs 13 residues. CDR1 and CDR2 (germline): ENHRY, SYGVKD. Between the trimmed V and J ends, which lost 11 bases and 2 bases, there was a span of 16 bases. The CDR3 DNA sequence: TGTGCCGTCAACCGGGACACCACCTACGAGCAGTACTTC. Its protein product is CAVNRDTTYEQYF.

The rearrangement links TRBV19 to TRBJ1-5, with D uncertain. From germline, CDR1 is LNHDA and CDR2 SQIVND (reference sequence). The CDR3 has 14 amino acids. The V gene lost 2 bases and the J gene lost 0 bases, with 5 bases spanning the gap. CDR3 in DNA: TGTGCCAGTAGTATACGGGATAGCAATCAGCCCCAGCATTTT. This translates into CASSIRDSNQPQHF.

This rearrangement joins TRBV10-2 to TRBJ2-3, with 8 bases that match TRBD1. The trim removed 0 bases at V and 2 bases at J, leaving 7 bases unmatched. The CDR3 totals 17 residues. Germline V gene lookup returns CDR1 WSHSY and CDR2 SAAADI. CDR3 protein: CASSESLGTGFTDTQYF. CDR3 DNA sequence: TGCGCCAGCAGTGAGTCCCTCGGGACAGGATTCACAGATACGCAGTATTTT.

The genes are TRBV2 and TRBJ2-5; 8 nucleotides line up with TRBD2. Unmatched junction bases numbered 5, after V lost 6 bases and J lost 5 bases. CDR1 SNHLY and CDR2 FYNNEI come from the germline V gene. CDR3 length: 13 amino acids. In DNA form, the CDR3 reads TGTGCCAGCAGCGGAACGGGGGGGGAGACCCAGTACTTC. It yields the protein CASSGTGGETQYF.

V usage is TRBV28 and J usage is TRBJ2-7; 9 bases line up with TRBD1. V gave up 3 bases and J gave up 4 bases; unmatched junction bases: 4. CDR1 and CDR2 from the germline V gene are MDHEN and SYDVKM. CDR3 length: 14 residues. In nucleotides, the CDR3 is TGTGCCAGCAGTTTCGGGACAGGGCTTTACGAGCAGTACTTC. Protein product: CASSFGTGLYEQYF.

The chain is built from TRBV5-4 and TRBJ1-1, with D possibly being TRBD1 (5 bases). The V gene lost 4 bases and the J gene lost 2 bases, with 21 bases spanning the gap. The CDR3 is 17 amino acids. Germline loops: CDR1 SGHNT, CDR2 YYREEE (reference sequence). The CDR3 DNA is TGTGCCAGCAGCCCCGGCCCCGGGGGAGGAAGAAACACTGAAGCTTTCTTT. This sequence encodes CASSPGPGGGRNTEAFF.

The chain combines TRBV6-1 with TRBJ2-7; 7 bases are shared with TRBD1. After removal of 3 bases from V and 3 bases from J, the junction contained 8 bases not matched to a gene. The germline V gene has CDR1 MNHNS and CDR2 SASEGT. CDR3 length equals 15 residues. The DNA for the CDR3 is TGTGCCAGCAGTGAGAGGTCGACAGGGTACTACGAGCAGTACTTC. Its translation: CASSERSTGYYEQYF.

This sequence joins TRBV5-1 and TRBJ2-7; 7 bases fit TRBD1. Germline V gene sequence: CDR1 SGHRS, CDR2 YFSETQ. There are 13 residues in the CDR3. J lost 3 bases, V lost 6 bases, and 6 bases had no gene match. The CDR3 DNA reads as TGCGCCAGCAAATTCGACAGGGACTACGAGCAGTACTTC. It specifies CASKFDRDYEQYF. Filled out from reference TRBV5-1 and TRBJ2-7, the complete variable domain reads KAGVTQTPRYLIKTRGQQVTLSCSPISGHRSVSWYQQTPGQGLQFLFEYFSETQRNKGNFPGRFSGRQFSNSRSEMNVSTLELGDSALYLCASKFDRDYEQYFGPGTRLTVT.

The CDR3 DNA follows: TGTGCCAGCAGTGAGGTGCGACAGGCCAGTTACAATGAGCAGTTCTTC. Its translation is CASSEVRQASYNEQFF. The chain has TRBV2 and TRBJ2-1; possibly TRBD1 for D (6 bases). V shed 3 bases and J shed 4 bases, with 16 bases lying between them. This CDR3 comprises 16 residues. Germline V gene data show CDR1 as SNHLY and CDR2 as FYNNEI.

A word on this clone: Distinct nucleotide sequences in the sample also encode this CDR3. In DNA form, the CDR3 reads TGTGCCAGCAGTTACGGGGGGGCCAACACTGAAGCTTTCTTT. It encodes CASSYGGANTEAFF. The chain employs TRBV6-5 and TRBJ1-1, with D possibly TRBD1 on 6 matching bases. In germline, CDR1 is MNHEY, CDR2 SVGAGI. This CDR3 has 14 amino acids. V dropped 2 bases and J dropped 2 bases, with 9 bases sitting between them.